This T cell receptor (beta chain) was observed in a study of CD8 T cells in ankylosing spondylitis. Broader study findings: A TCR beta motif of eight or nine highly homologous variants seemed to mark ankylosing spondylitis blood. Reported data indicate significant enrichment of disease-linked clones within matched ankylosing spondylitis synovial fluid.

Points on this clonotype: Antigen: not known.

V lost 7 bases and J lost 2, with 18 bases in between. The CDR3 runs 16 residues. Germline V gene sequence: CDR1 MDHEN, CDR2 SYDVKM. With molecular barcodes, quantitative 5'-RACE was used to make the TCR beta libraries. TCRdb ran MiXCR on the 5' RACE reads and lists one entry per CDR3 protein. The sample lists approximately 150,000 distinct CDR3 sequences, about 15% occurring once. The TCR sequence derives from a male donor with ankylosing spondylitis. J is TRBJ2-4 and V is TRBV28; possible D gene TRBD1, 6 bases. Sequenced: blood, either unsorted or a sorted T cell fraction (not recorded which). The CDR3 region is CASTFYRERSKNIQYF. CDR3 nucleotide sequence: TGTGCCAGCACTTTTTACAGGGAGCGATCCAAAAACATTCAGTACTTC.